The entry below describes one TCR beta chain. When the RNA was reverse transcribed, random hexamers were used with an input of roughly 0.45 to 1 ug. By means of immunoSEQ multiplex PCR, TCR beta CDR3 spanning 54 Vbeta and 13 Jbeta underwent amplification. TCRdb reanalysed the immunoSEQ multiplex PCR reads using MiXCR and keeps one entry per CDR3 protein. There are fewer than 85,000 distinct CDR3 sequences in the sample; over 85% occur only once, and 0.35% to 0.4% lies in the top ten. Relapsing-remitting disease, either stable or active, was present in the treatment-naive patients who were the multiple sclerosis controls. TEMRA cells were FACS-enriched, while CD8+ and CD4+ T cells were negatively isolated. The sample is drawn from a study of CD8 T cells in Susac syndrome. This CDR3 has 15 residues. Germline CDR1 reads MNHEY; CDR2 reads SVGAGI. V shed 5 bases, J shed 6 bases, and the junction held 7 bases outside the gene matches.

The J gene is TRBJ2-7, the V gene TRBV6-5; 13 bases match TRBD2. Sample: CD8+ T cells from PBMCs. The source is a human donor with multiple sclerosis. The DNA of the CDR3 is TGTGCCAGCAGTGTCCCGGGACTAGCGGGATCCGAGCAGTACTTC. It is translated as CASSVPGLAGSEQYF.